The rows below give T cell receptor beta chains drawn from one sample of a study of neurological immune-mediated disorders. TCRdb re-derived calls from the 5' RACE reads in MiXCR, one entry per CDR3 protein. The sample contains tens of thousands of distinct CDR3 sequences, roughly 10% of which appear only once. The specimen was PBMCs. The receptors derive from a male donor with HTLV-1-associated myelopathy (HAM/TSP). CDR3s include the opening cysteine and the closing phenylalanine or tryptophan. D genes are given only for firm matches. The size of a clone is reported for some rows only, either as once, few or many, or as a class for expanded clones.

clone size,V gene,D gene,J gene,CDR3 protein,CDR3 DNA
many,TRBV20-1,-,TRBJ1-1,CSAKQGNALSEAFF,TGCAGTGCAAAGCAGGGTAACGCCCTGTCTGAAGCTTTCTTT
many,TRBV5-1,TRBD2,TRBJ2-1,CASSRSGGADEQFF,TGCGCCAGCAGCCGCAGCGGGGGGGCGGATGAGCAGTTCTTC
-,TRBV12-3/TRBV12-4,-,TRBJ1-2,CASNSGPNGYTF,TGTGCCAGCAATAGCGGCCCCAATGGCTACACCTTC
many,TRBV6-6,-,TRBJ1-5,CASSYSGGNQPQHF,TGTGCCAGCAGTTACTCCGGGGGGAATCAGCCCCAGCATTTT
-,TRBV12-3/TRBV12-4,-,TRBJ2-1,CASSPDPQGYNEQFF,TGTGCCAGCAGTCCCGATCCACAGGGATACAATGAGCAGTTCTTC
few,TRBV7-2,-,TRBJ2-7,CASSLELLSLSVEQYF,TGTGCCAGCAGCTTAGAACTCCTTAGTCTCTCGGTCGAGCAGTACTTC
many,TRBV7-2,-,TRBJ2-7,CASSPGIAGGDPYEQYF,TGTGCCAGCAGCCCAGGTATCGCAGGGGGGGACCCCTACGAGCAGTACTTC
many,TRBV5-1,-,TRBJ1-4,CASSLTTVSNEKLFF,TGCGCCAGCAGCTTAACGACAGTATCGAATGAAAAACTGTTTTTT
many,TRBV5-1,-,TRBJ2-2,CASSLDGAWTGELFF,TGCGCCAGCAGCTTGGACGGGGCATGGACCGGGGAGCTGTTTTTT
many,TRBV5-5,-,TRBJ1-1,CASSLGRANTEAFF,TGTGCCAGCAGCTTGGGCAGGGCGAACACTGAAGCTTTCTTT
many,TRBV7-2,-,TRBJ1-4,CASSLAGANEKLFF,TGTGCCAGCAGCTTAGCAGGGGCTAATGAAAAACTGTTTTTT
many,TRBV15,TRBD2,TRBJ2-1,CATSRVVAGGYNEQFF,TGTGCCACCAGCAGAGTCGTGGCGGGGGGCTACAATGAGCAGTTCTTC
many,TRBV2,-,TRBJ1-6,CASSEPPGLGGSPLHF,TGTGCCAGCAGTGAACCTCCGGGCCTTGGGGGTTCACCCCTCCACTTT
many,TRBV12-3/TRBV12-4,-,TRBJ2-5,CASSETATQYF,TGTGCCAGCAGTGAGACAGCGACCCAGTACTTC
many,TRBV27,-,TRBJ1-2,CASSLGRESYGYTF,TGTGCCAGCAGTCTGGGGAGAGAATCCTATGGCTACACCTTC
many,TRBV29-1,-,TRBJ2-7,CSVGGGNEQYF,TGCAGCGTTGGAGGAGGGAACGAGCAGTACTTC
many,TRBV9,-,TRBJ2-3,CASSVASTDTQYF,TGTGCCAGCAGCGTAGCCAGCACAGATACGCAGTATTTT
many,TRBV6-2/TRBV6-3,-,TRBJ1-1,CASSHDSLNTEAFF,TGTGCCAGCAGTCATGACAGCCTGAACACTGAAGCTTTCTTT
many,TRBV6-5,-,TRBJ1-1,CASSYITLGTEAFF,TGTGCCAGCAGTTATATAACCTTGGGCACTGAAGCTTTCTTT
many,TRBV20-1,TRBD2,TRBJ2-3,CSAPGGAKDTQYF,TGCAGTGCCCCGGGGGGGGCGAAAGATACGCAGTATTTT
many,TRBV27,-,TRBJ1-1,CASSGRMNTEAFF,TGTGCCAGCAGCGGACGGATGAACACTGAAGCTTTCTTT
many,TRBV7-9,TRBD1,TRBJ1-2,CASSSGQGPNYGYTF,TGTGCCAGCAGCTCTGGACAGGGCCCCAACTATGGCTACACCTTC